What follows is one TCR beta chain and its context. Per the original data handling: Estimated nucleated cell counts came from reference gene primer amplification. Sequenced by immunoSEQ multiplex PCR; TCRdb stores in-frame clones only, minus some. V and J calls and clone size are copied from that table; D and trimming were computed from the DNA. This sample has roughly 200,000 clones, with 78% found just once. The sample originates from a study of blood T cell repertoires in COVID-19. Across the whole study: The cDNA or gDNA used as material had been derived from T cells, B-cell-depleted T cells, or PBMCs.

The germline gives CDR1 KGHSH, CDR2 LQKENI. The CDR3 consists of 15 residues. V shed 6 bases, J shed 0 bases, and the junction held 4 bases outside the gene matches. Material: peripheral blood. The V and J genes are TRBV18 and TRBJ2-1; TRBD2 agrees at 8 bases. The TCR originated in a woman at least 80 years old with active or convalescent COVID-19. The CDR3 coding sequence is TGTGCCAGCTCCCCGGGAGGGGGCTCCTACAATGAGCAGTTCTTC. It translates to CASSPGGGSYNEQFF.